This is a list of T cell receptor beta chains from one sample in a study of regulatory T cells in long-lasting Graves disease. MiXCR, run by TCRdb on the multiplex PCR reads, gives a single entry per CDR3 protein. The sample includes fewer than 400,000 distinct CDR3 sequences, roughly a fifth of them seen just once. Sequenced material: peripheral blood mononuclear cells (PBMCs), taken when the disease was refractory, from a patient treated with antithyroid drugs. Source of these receptors: a female donor with Graves disease. Both conserved end residues are part of each CDR3. A D gene is named only where the DNA matches it firmly. Clone size is given for some rows only: seen once, a few or many times, or a class if the clone is expanded.

j_call d_call clone_size v_call cdr3_aa cdr3_nt
TRBJ1-1 TRBD1 many TRBV20-1 CSAKPRGVNTEAFF TGCAGTGCTAAACCCAGGGGGGTGAACACTGAAGCTTTCTTT
TRBJ2-5 TRBD2 few TRBV6-1 CASARLAVFFQETQYF TGTGCCAGCGCGAGACTAGCTGTTTTTTTCCAAGAGACCCAGTACTTC
TRBJ2-5 . many TRBV29-1 CSVEGQEETQYF TGCAGCGTTGAAGGTCAGGAGGAGACCCAGTACTTC
TRBJ2-7 . . TRBV5-1 CASSHKGHGSYEQYF TGCGCCAGCAGCCACAAGGGACACGGATCCTACGAGCAGTACTTC
TRBJ1-2 TRBD1 many TRBV24-1 CATSEPGQPYGYTF TGTGCCACCAGTGAACCGGGACAGCCCTATGGCTACACCTTC
TRBJ1-1 . many TRBV7-9 CASSPARGWNTEAFF TGTGCCAGCAGCCCCGCCCGGGGTTGGAACACTGAAGCTTTCTTT
TRBJ2-7 . many TRBV6-5 CASSYPRTRGSYEQYF TGTGCCAGCAGTTATCCCAGGACAAGGGGGTCCTACGAGCAGTACTTC
TRBJ2-2 TRBD2 many TRBV2 CASSEVVAGVPGELFF TGTGCCAGCAGTGAGGTGGTAGCGGGAGTCCCCGGGGAGCTGTTTTTT
TRBJ2-5 . many TRBV20-1 CSARDGRALQETQYF TGCAGTGCTAGAGATGGTAGGGCCCTACAAGAGACCCAGTACTTC
TRBJ2-6 TRBD1 few TRBV5-1 CASSFRGFGANVLTF TGCGCCAGCAGCTTCAGGGGGTTTGGGGCCAACGTCCTGACTTTC
TRBJ2-3 TRBD2 . TRBV28 CASSSQRESTDTQYF TGTGCCAGCAGTTCCCAGCGGGAGAGCACAGATACGCAGTATTTT
TRBJ2-5 TRBD1 . TRBV3-1 CASSQVNRGRRETQYF TGTGCCAGCAGCCAAGTTAACAGGGGGCGCAGGGAGACCCAGTACTTC
TRBJ1-1 . few TRBV29-1 CSVESLSGDTEAFF TGCAGCGTTGAATCCCTGTCAGGGGATACTGAAGCTTTCTTT
TRBJ1-2 TRBD1 . TRBV6-1 CASSESRWTGYYGYTF TGTGCCAGCAGTGAAAGTCGCTGGACAGGCTACTATGGCTACACCTTC
TRBJ1-6 TRBD1 . TRBV7-9 CASSLGRGDSPLHF TGTGCCAGCAGCTTAGGCAGGGGGGATTCACCCCTCCACTTT
TRBJ1-2 . many TRBV28 CASRLGWIGENYGYTF TGTGCCAGCAGGTTGGGGTGGATCGGAGAAAACTATGGCTACACCTTC
TRBJ1-4 . many TRBV12-3/TRBV12-4 CASSYGTGEKLFF TGTGCCAGCAGTTATGGGACCGGGGAAAAACTGTTTTTT
TRBJ2-3 TRBD1 . TRBV19 CASRPGQGVADTQYF TGTGCCAGTAGACCGGGACAGGGAGTTGCAGATACGCAGTATTTT
TRBJ2-7 TRBD2 many TRBV28 CASSLVGGPPEQYF TGTGCCAGCAGTTTGGTGGGAGGGCCTCCCGAGCAGTACTTC
TRBJ2-7 TRBD2 . TRBV5-1 CASSWTSGLSYEQYF TGCGCCAGCAGCTGGACTAGCGGGCTCTCCTACGAGCAGTACTTC
TRBJ2-1 . many TRBV12-3/TRBV12-4 CASSSGALWDEQFF TGTGCCAGCAGTTCGGGGGCCCTTTGGGATGAGCAGTTCTTC
TRBJ1-3 . . TRBV6-1 CASIRAAGDFSGNTIYF TGTGCCAGCATCCGGGCAGCAGGCGACTTCTCTGGAAACACCATATATTTT
TRBJ2-7 TRBD1 . TRBV3-1 CASSPVGQGRYEQYF TGTGCCAGCAGCCCAGTGGGACAGGGAAGATACGAGCAGTACTTC
TRBJ1-1 . many TRBV12-3/TRBV12-4 CASSLSRDNTEAFF TGTGCCAGCAGTTTAAGCAGGGACAACACTGAAGCTTTCTTT
TRBJ1-2 TRBD1 . TRBV7-2 CASSRDRVQGYTF TGTGCCAGCAGCAGGGACAGGGTTCAGGGCTACACCTTC
TRBJ1-2 . . TRBV19 CASSIGGKRYGYTF TGTGCCAGTAGTATAGGGGGAAAACGCTATGGCTACACCTTC
TRBJ1-1 . few TRBV30 CAWRRDTYTEAFF TGTGCCTGGAGGCGGGACACCTACACTGAAGCTTTCTTT
TRBJ2-7 . many TRBV28 CASSLWGGGYSYEQYF TGTGCCAGCAGTTTATGGGGGGGCGGGTACTCCTACGAGCAGTACTTC
TRBJ2-7 . many TRBV3-1 CASRLTGSYEQYF TGTGCCAGCAGGCTTACAGGGTCCTACGAGCAGTACTTC
TRBJ2-2 . few TRBV19 CASSWTFRTTGELFF TGTGCCAGTAGTTGGACCTTTCGGACCACCGGGGAGCTGTTTTTT
TRBJ1-4 . many TRBV30 CAWSVRGFRGEKLFF TGTGCCTGGAGTGTCCGTGGGTTTAGGGGTGAAAAACTGTTTTTT
TRBJ1-5 TRBD1 . TRBV28 CASSFLLTGPERKPQHF TGTGCCAGCAGTTTTTTACTGACAGGGCCCGAGAGAAAGCCCCAGCATTTT
TRBJ1-5 . . TRBV18 CASSPIGASNQPQHF TGTGCCAGCTCACCGATAGGGGCGAGCAATCAGCCCCAGCATTTT
TRBJ2-5 . . TRBV19 CASSSWGGGRNRETQYF TGTGCCAGTAGTTCATGGGGGGGGGGCAGGAACAGAGAGACCCAGTACTTC
TRBJ1-5 . many TRBV12-3/TRBV12-4 CASSLFAGDSNQPQHF TGTGCCAGCAGTTTATTTGCAGGTGATAGCAATCAGCCCCAGCATTTT
TRBJ2-7 TRBD1 . TRBV11-2 CASGGQGFYEQYF TGTGCCAGCGGGGGACAGGGATTCTACGAGCAGTACTTC
TRBJ1-1 . . TRBV4-1 CASSQVWARGTEAFF TGCGCCAGCAGCCAAGTGTGGGCCAGGGGAACTGAAGCTTTCTTT
TRBJ2-7 . . TRBV28 CASGRNEQYF TGTGCCAGCGGCCGAAACGAGCAGTACTTC
TRBJ2-7 . . TRBV7-2 CASSLELSSYEQYF TGTGCCAGCAGCTTAGAACTGAGCTCCTACGAGCAGTACTTC
TRBJ1-2 . many TRBV5-1 CASSQDGHYGYTF TGCGCCAGCAGCCAGGACGGACACTATGGCTACACCTTC
TRBJ2-4 TRBD2 many TRBV7-2 CASSFQSIAGVSLAKNIQYF TGTGCCAGCAGCTTTCAATCAATAGCGGGAGTATCATTAGCCAAAAACATTCAGTACTTC
TRBJ2-7 TRBD2 . TRBV5-1 CASTRLAGGSYEQYF TGCGCCAGCACGCGACTTGCGGGGGGCTCATACGAGCAGTACTTC